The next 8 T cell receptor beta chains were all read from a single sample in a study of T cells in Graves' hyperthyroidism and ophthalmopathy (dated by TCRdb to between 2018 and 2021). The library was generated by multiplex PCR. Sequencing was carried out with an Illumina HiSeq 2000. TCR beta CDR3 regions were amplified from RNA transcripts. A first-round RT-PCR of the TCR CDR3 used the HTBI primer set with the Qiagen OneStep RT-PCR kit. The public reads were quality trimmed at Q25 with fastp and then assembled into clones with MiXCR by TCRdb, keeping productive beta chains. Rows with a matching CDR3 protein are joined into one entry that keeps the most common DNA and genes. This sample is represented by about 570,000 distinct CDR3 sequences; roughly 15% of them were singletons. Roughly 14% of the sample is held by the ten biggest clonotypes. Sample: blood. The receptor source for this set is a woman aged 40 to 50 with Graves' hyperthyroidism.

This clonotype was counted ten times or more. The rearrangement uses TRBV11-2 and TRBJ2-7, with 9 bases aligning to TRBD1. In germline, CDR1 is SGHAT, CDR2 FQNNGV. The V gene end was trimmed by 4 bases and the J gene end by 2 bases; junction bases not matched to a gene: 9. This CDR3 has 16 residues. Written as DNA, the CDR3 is TGTGCCAGCAGCTCCCTCGTGGGACAGGGTCCCTACGAGCAGTACTTC. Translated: CASSSLVGQGPYEQYF. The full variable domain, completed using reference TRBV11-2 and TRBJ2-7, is EAGVAQSPRYKIIEKRQSVAFWCNPISGHATLYWYQQILGQGPKLLIQFQNNGVVDDSQLPKDRFSAERLKGVDSTLKIQPAKLEDSAVYLCASSSLVGQGPYEQYFGPGTRLTVT.

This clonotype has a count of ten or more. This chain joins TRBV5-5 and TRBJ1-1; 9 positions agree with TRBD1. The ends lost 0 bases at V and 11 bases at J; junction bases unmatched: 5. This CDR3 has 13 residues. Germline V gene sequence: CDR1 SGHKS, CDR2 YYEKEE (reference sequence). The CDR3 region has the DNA TGTGCCAGCAGCTTGGAATGGACAGGGGATGCTTTCTTT. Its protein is CASSLEWTGDAFF.

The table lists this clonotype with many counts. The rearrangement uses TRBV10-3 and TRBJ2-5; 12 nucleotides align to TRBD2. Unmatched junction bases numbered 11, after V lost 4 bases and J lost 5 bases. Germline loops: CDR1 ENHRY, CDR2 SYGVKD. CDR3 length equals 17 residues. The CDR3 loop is CAISASKTSGSSETQYF. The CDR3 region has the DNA TGTGCCATCAGTGCCTCGAAGACTAGCGGGAGCAGTGAGACCCAGTACTTC.

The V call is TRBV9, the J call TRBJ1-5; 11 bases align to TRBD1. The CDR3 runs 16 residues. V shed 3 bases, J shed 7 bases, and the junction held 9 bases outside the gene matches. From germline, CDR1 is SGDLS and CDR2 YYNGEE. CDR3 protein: CASSESGQGADQPQHF. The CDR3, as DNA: TGTGCCAGCAGCGAAAGCGGACAGGGGGCGGACCAGCCCCAGCATTTT.

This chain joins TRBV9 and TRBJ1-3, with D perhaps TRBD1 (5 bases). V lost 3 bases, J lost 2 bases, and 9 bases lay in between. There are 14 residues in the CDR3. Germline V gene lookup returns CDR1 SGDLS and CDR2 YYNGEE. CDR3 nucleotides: TGTGCCAGCAGCGGAGGGGATGCTGGAAACACCATATATTTT. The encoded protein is CASSGGDAGNTIYF.

CDR3: CASSLTGTANYGYTF. The CDR3 DNA is TGTGCCAGCAGCTTAACCGGGACAGCTAACTATGGCTACACCTTC. The genes are TRBV11-2 and TRBJ1-2; 7 bases match TRBD1. CDR3 length: 15 residues. CDR1 and CDR2 from the germline V gene are SGHAT and FQNNGV. With 2 bases clipped from V and 0 bases from J, the junction kept 3 bases outside the gene matches. The full variable domain, with the rest looked up from reference TRBV11-2 and TRBJ1-2, is EAGVAQSPRYKIIEKRQSVAFWCNPISGHATLYWYQQILGQGPKLLIQFQNNGVVDDSQLPKDRFSAERLKGVDSTLKIQPAKLEDSAVYLCASSLTGTANYGYTFGSGTRLTVV.

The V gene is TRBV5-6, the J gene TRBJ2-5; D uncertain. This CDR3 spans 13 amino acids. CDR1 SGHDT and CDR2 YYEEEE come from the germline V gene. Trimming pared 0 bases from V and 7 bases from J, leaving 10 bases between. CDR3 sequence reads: CASSLDTRGTQYF. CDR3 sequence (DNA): TGTGCCAGCAGCTTGGACACCCGAGGGACCCAGTACTTC. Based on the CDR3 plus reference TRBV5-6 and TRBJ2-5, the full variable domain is DAGVTQSPTHLIKTRGQQVTLRCSPKSGHDTVSWYQQALGQGPQFIFQYYEEEERQRGNFPDRFSGHQFPNYSSELNVNALLLGDSALYLCASSLDTRGTQYFGPGTRLLVL.

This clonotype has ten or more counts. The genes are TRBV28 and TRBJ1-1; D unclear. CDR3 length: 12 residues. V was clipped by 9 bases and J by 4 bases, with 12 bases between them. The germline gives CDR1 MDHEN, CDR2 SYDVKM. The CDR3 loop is CASGWPGTEAFF. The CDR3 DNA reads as TGTGCCAGTGGCTGGCCGGGCACTGAAGCTTTCTTT.